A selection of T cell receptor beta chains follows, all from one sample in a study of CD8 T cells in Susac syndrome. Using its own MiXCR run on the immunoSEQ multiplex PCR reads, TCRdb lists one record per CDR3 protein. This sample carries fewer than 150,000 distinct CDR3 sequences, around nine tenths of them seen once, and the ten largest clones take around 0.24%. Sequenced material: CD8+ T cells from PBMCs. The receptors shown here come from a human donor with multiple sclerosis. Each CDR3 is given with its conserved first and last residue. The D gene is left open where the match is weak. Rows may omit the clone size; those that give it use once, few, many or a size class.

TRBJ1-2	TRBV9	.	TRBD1	TGTGCCAGCACCGGGACAGCGGTTGGCTACACCTTC	CASTGTAVGYTF
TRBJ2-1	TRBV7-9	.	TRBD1	TGTGCCAGCAGCGCCGATTCGTGGGACAGATATTACAATGAGCAGTTCTTC	CASSADSWDRYYNEQFF
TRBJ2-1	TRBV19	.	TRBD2	TGTGCCAGTAGTCCGATGGGGAGCGGGAGGTCCCCCAATGAGCAGTTCTTC	CASSPMGSGRSPNEQFF
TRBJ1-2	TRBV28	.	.	TGTGCCAGCAGTTTAATCTTAGGGTCTTCCAACTATGGCTACACCTTC	CASSLILGSSNYGYTF
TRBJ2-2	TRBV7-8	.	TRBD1	TGTGCCAGCAGCCCGAACCGGGACAGGGGCGCCGGGGAGCTGTTTTTT	CASSPNRDRGAGELFF
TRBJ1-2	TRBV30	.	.	TGTGCCTGGGAGACAGGCGTAGGTGGCTACACCTTC	CAWETGVGGYTF
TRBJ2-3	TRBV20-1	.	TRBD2	TGCAGTGCTAGTTCCGGACTAGGGAGCACAGATACGCAGTATTTT	CSASSGLGSTDTQYF
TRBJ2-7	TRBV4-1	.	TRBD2	TGCGCCAGCAGCCTTTCTAGCGGACCTTACGAGCAGTACTTC	CASSLSSGPYEQYF
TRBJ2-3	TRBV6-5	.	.	TGTGCCAGCAGTCCCCGACGGGAAGTGACAGATACGCAGTATTTT	CASSPRREVTDTQYF
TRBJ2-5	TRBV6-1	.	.	TGTGCCAGCAGGGGGGAGTTGGAGACCCAGTACTTC	CASRGELETQYF
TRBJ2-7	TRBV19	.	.	TGTGCCAGTAGAACTAAGGACGGGAGCTCCTACGAGCAGTACTTC	CASRTKDGSSYEQYF
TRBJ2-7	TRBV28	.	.	TGTGCCAGCAGTTTTGGGGGGACCCCCCGGGACGAGCAGTACTTC	CASSFGGTPRDEQYF
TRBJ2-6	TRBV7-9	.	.	TGTGCCAGCAGCTTAGCGGGCTCTGGGGCCAACGTCCTGACTTTC	CASSLAGSGANVLTF
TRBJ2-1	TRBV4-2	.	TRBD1	TGTGCCAGCAGCCAAGAAGAGCAGGGGGCACAGACCTCCTACAATGAGCAGTTCTTC	CASSQEEQGAQTSYNEQFF
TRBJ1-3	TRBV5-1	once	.	TGCGCCAGCAGCCCAATGGCCAGAGAGTTGTCATTCTTTCTCGGAAACACCATATATTTT	CASSPMARELSFFLGNTIYF
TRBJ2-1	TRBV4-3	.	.	TGCGCCAGCAGCCCGGGGATGGCCAGAGGGGATGAGCAGTTCTTC	CASSPGMARGDEQFF
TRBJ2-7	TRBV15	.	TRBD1	TGTGCCACCAGCCCGGGACAGGGTGGCTACGAGCAGTACTTC	CATSPGQGGYEQYF
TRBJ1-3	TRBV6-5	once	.	TGTGCCAGCACCCAGGGAAACACCATATATTTT	CASTQGNTIYF
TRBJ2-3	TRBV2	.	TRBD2	TGTGCCAGCAGTGATGGACTAGGTCAAAGAGGCACAGATACGCAGTATTTT	CASSDGLGQRGTDTQYF
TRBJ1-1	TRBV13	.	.	TGTGCCAGCAGCTCCCGCACTGAAGCTTTCTTT	CASSSRTEAFF
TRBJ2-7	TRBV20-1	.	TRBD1	TGCAGTGCCCGAGACAGGGGTCCCCTCTCCCTCTACGAGCAGTACTTC	CSARDRGPLSLYEQYF
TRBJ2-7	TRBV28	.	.	TGTGCCAGCAGAATAACAGCGGGCCCCTACGAGCAGTACTTC	CASRITAGPYEQYF
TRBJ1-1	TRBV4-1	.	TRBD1	TGCGCCAGCAGCCAACGACAGGGGGCCGCGAACACTGAAGCTTTCTTT	CASSQRQGAANTEAFF
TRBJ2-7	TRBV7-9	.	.	TGTGCCAGCAGCCCAGAAGGATCGGGCTACGAGCAGTACTTC	CASSPEGSGYEQYF
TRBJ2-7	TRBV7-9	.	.	TGTGCCAGCAGCTTAAGCACAACCTACGAGCAGTACTTC	CASSLSTTYEQYF
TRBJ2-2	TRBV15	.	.	TGTGCCACCAGCAGAGATAGTAATAGCGGCTACACCGGGGAGCTGTTTTTT	CATSRDSNSGYTGELFF
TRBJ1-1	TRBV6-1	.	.	TGTGCCAGCTTAGAAGACACTGAAGCTTTCTTT	CASLEDTEAFF
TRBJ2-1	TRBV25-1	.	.	TGTGCCAGCAGTAGGGCCGGGGGCAATGAGCAGTTCTTC	CASSRAGGNEQFF
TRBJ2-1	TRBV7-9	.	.	TGTGCCAGCAGCTTAGTCCCCCGGGATGAGCAGTTCTTC	CASSLVPRDEQFF
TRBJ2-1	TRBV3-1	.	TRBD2	TGTGCCAGCGCCCTCACTAGCGGGACTGGTGAGCAGTTCTTC	CASALTSGTGEQFF